This TCR beta chain was observed in a study of T cell responses to AZD1222 COVID-19 vaccine. Germline CDR1 MRHNA, CDR2 SNTAGT. V lost 8 bases, J lost 0 bases, and 3 bases stayed unmatched. The CDR3 length is 15 residues. Only in-frame clones appear in the TCRdb table, and some are missing; sequencing was by immunoSEQ multiplex PCR. The sample comprises more than 100,000 clones, around 90% of which are singletons, and about 2.5% rests with the top ten. The sample was peripheral blood, taken 28 days after the second AZD1222 dose. The TCR comes from an adult who received the AZD1222 COVID-19 vaccine. The rearrangement uses TRBV6-4 and TRBJ2-5; the match to TRBD2 covers 13 bases. This CDR3 is CASPTSGGHQETQYF. As DNA, the CDR3 is TGTGCCAGCCCGACTAGCGGGGGGCACCAAGAGACCCAGTACTTC.